The T cell receptor beta chain described here comes from a study of blood T cells in healthy people across ages. The table lists this clonotype with a few counts. Its antigen is currently unknown. Trimming cost V 5 bases and J 6 bases, with 11 bases left between them. Per germline, CDR1 DFQATT and CDR2 SNEGSKA (reference sequence). The CDR3 has 12 residues. Together with a sample-barcoded 5' primer, a J-beta primer mix was included in a second PCR lasting about 7 to 11 cycles. Per-sample output comprised a minimum of 2.5 million paired-end reads containing CDR3. TCRdb ran MiXCR on the 5' RACE reads and lists one entry per CDR3 protein. The data contain 700,000 to 950,000 distinct CDR3 sequences, roughly 60% of them singletons. Study outcomes and limitations: Estimated diversity, derived from one million T cells, was regarded as an underestimate.

The TCR comes from a man younger than 40 in good health. This chain links TRBV20-1 with TRBJ2-1; D gene ambiguous. The sample taken for sequencing was blood. The CDR3 nucleotides read TGCAGTGCTGCGTCTCGGGTCAATGAGCAGTTCTTC. Encoded protein: CSAASRVNEQFF.